This TCR beta chain was profiled in a study of CD8+ T cells in alopecia areata. Sorted out of PBMCs were CD4+ T cells and CD8+ T cells. TCR sequencing used cDNA made by reverse transcription of extracted RNA. Generated by immunoSEQ multiplex PCR, the TCRdb table keeps only in-frame clones and is missing some. This table has roughly 150,000 clones, about 60% appearing once. V was pared by 0 bases and J by 5 bases, with 11 bases between. Germline V CDR1 and CDR2: LGHNA, YSLEER. This CDR3 has 15 amino acids. The sequencing here drew on CD4+ T cells sorted from blood, taken at week 0. V is TRBV4-3 and J is TRBJ2-1; no reliable D call. The TCR sequence derives from a human donor with alopecia areata. The CDR3 region has the DNA TGCGCCAGCAGCCAAGAACTTGTAAGCGACAATGAGCAGTTCTTC. This gives the protein CASSQELVSDNEQFF.